This TCR beta chain came from a study of T-cell reconstitution after alpha-beta-depleted transplantation in children. The study, taken as a whole, reports: It was surviving recipient T cells and thymic progenitors that gave some patients high TCRbeta diversity at day 60. From newly produced T cells came most of the T-cell counts and diversity one year after transplant.

About this clonotype itself: As yet, its antigen is unknown.

Preparation of the TCRbeta library involved a method that used unique molecular identifiers. TCRdb reprocessed the PCR reads with MiXCR, giving one entry per CDR3 protein. The data show 500,000 or so distinct CDR3 sequences, roughly an eighth seen once. The CDR3 sequence is 15 residues long. The V end was cut by 3 bases, the J end by 3 bases, with 16 bases between. Germline assignment: CDR1 SGHRS and CDR2 YFSETQ. The sequence derives from a female patient between 2 and 15 years old who had a stem cell transplant for aplastic anemia, so the T cells may come from the graft donor. The V and J genes are TRBV5-1 and TRBJ2-7, with no clear D. Here the sequenced sample was PBMCs, mostly from graft donor cells, taken 180 days after TCRalphabeta/CD19-depleted stem cell transplant. CDR3 residues: CASSSTEHLGYEQYF. Written as DNA, the CDR3 is TGCGCCAGCAGCTCTACGGAACATCTGGGCTACGAGCAGTACTTC.